These 8 T cell receptor beta chains were sequenced from one sample in a study of T cells expressing NK-cell markers. Using the 5' RACE reads, TCRdb records one entry per CDR3 protein without DNA. Recorded for this sample: roughly 450,000 distinct CDR3 sequences. Input material: blood T cells: a sorted CD56 or NKG2C T cell subset, CD4+ or CD8+ T cells, or bulk PBMC T cells (not recorded which). Every receptor here comes from a woman aged 50 to 60 in good health.

This rearrangement joins TRBV6-6 to TRBJ2-1; TCRdb's D gene call, TRBD2, goes unchecked for lack of DNA. The CDR3 sequence is 16 residues long. The germline V gene has CDR1 MNHNY and CDR2 SVGAGI (reference sequence). CDR3 in amino acids: CASSWGTSGRFSEQFF.

The gene calls are TRBV11-2 and TRBJ2-5; without DNA, the TCRdb call of TRBD1 cannot be checked. The V gene's germline CDR1 is SGHAT and CDR2 FQNNGV. The CDR3 totals 13 residues. The CDR3 spells CASSRQGEETQYF.

The gene calls are TRBV3-1 and TRBJ2-1; TCRdb's D call, TRBD2, is unchecked because there is no DNA. Germline assignment: CDR1 LGHDT and CDR2 YNNKEL (reference sequence). This CDR3 is 15 amino acids long. The CDR3 is CASSPEPPTRDEQFF.

CDR3 sequence: CASSLSGNVLDEQFF. The V gene is TRBV11-3, the J gene TRBJ2-1; TCRdb picks TRBD2, but there is no DNA to check that call. The germline gives CDR1 SGHNT, CDR2 YENEEA. This CDR3 contains 15 residues.

The J gene is TRBJ2-7, the V gene TRBV5-1; the TRBD1 assignment by TCRdb is unverifiable without DNA. Per the germline V gene, CDR1 is SGHRS and CDR2 is YFSETQ. The CDR3 runs 18 residues. The CDR3 sequence: CASSFQGGGLQSSYEQYF.

CDR3 protein: CSARVTPGGNSPLHF. The rearrangement uses TRBV20-1 and TRBJ1-6; with no DNA, the TCRdb D assignment of TRBD1 cannot be verified. The CDR3 contains 15 residues. CDR1 and CDR2 (germline): DFQATT, SNEGSKA (reference sequence).

The genes are TRBV20-1 and TRBJ1-4; TCRdb calls TRBD1, which cannot be checked without DNA. Germline V gene data show CDR1 as DFQATT and CDR2 as SNEGSKA (reference sequence). This CDR3 contains 14 residues. The CDR3 sequence is CSAWRTGDGEKLFF.

The genes are TRBV19 and TRBJ2-1; the D call of TRBD2 rests on TCRdb alone, since no DNA is present to check it. CDR3 length: 13 residues. In germline, CDR1 is LNHDA, CDR2 SQIVND (reference sequence). The CDR3 loop reads CASSQRELHEQFF.